This TCR beta chain derives from a study of a mutant IDH1 vaccine in newly diagnosed glioma. As for the study in general: Administration of eight vaccinations to patients took place in weeks 1, 3, 5, 7, 11, 15, 19, 23. Patients under treatment included roughly 62% males and approximately 38% females and had a mean age of about 37 years.

Time point of the sample: week 5, during vaccination. Doses of 300 ug of mutant IDH1 20-mer peptide were given with topical imiquimod. Donors had new WHO grade 3 or 4 IDH1-mutant, ATRX-lost astrocytomas. Libraries were prepared by immunoSEQ multiplex PCR; TCRdb keeps only in-frame clonotypes and omits some of them. The table lists 25,000 to 30,000 clones, roughly 90% of them singletons. This CDR3 contains 17 residues. Trimming took 0 bases from V and 3 from J, leaving 18 bases between them. In germline, CDR1 is SGHNT, CDR2 YYREEE (reference sequence). General study findings and limits: Most patients, 93.3%, showed vaccine-induced immune responses.

With regard to this clone: Its cognate antigen is unknown.

The starting material was peripheral blood mononuclear cells (PBMCs), obtained from a glioma patient whose treatment included an IDH1 peptide vaccine. The receptor was isolated from a woman in her thirties or forties with glioma. Some clones in this sample may be carry-over from other donors' samples. The chain combines TRBV5-4 with TRBJ1-2; TRBD1 might be the D (6 bases). CDR3 residues: CASSLGSRGAGDYGYTF. The CDR3 DNA sequence: TGTGCCAGCAGCTTGGGCTCTCGGGGGGCGGGGGACTATGGCTACACCTTC.